This T cell receptor beta chain was identified during a study of T cell responses to AZD1222 COVID-19 vaccine. Study-wide findings and caveats: It was only after the peak T cell response that any repertoires were sampled. CD4 TCRs linked to vaccination spanned spike, dominating at 160-218 and 743-854. Clonal diversity may have been underestimated, and the donors were mostly white British, with more females than males. Of spike-specific TCRs, nearly half reportedly target regions left unmutated in variants.

With regard to this clone: What it recognizes is unknown.

The CDR3 sequence is 16 residues long. Sequencing used immunoSEQ multiplex PCR; TCRdb keeps in-frame clones, though not all of them. The sample records some 190,000 clones, less than 95% being singletons. The rearrangement links TRBV21-1 to TRBJ2-5; TRBD1, as called in the table, went unchecked against the DNA. TRBV21-1 is assigned pseudogene status. The sequence derives from an adult who received the MenACWY meningococcal vaccine as a control. This material consisted of peripheral blood, taken 28 days after the second dose of the MenACWY control vaccine. The CDR3 DNA follows: TGTGCCAGCAGCATCTCCGGGACAGGGGACCAAGAGACCCAGTACTTC. It specifies CASSISGTGDQETQYF.